Listed below are T cell receptor beta chains from one sample, sequenced in a study of T cells in Graves' hyperthyroidism and ophthalmopathy. TCRdb reprocessed the multiplex PCR reads via MiXCR and lists one record per CDR3 protein. The profile shows about 290,000 distinct CDR3 sequences, less than 15% of them singletons. Material for sequencing was blood. These receptors originate from a young woman with Graves' hyperthyroidism that later progressed to Graves' ophthalmopathy. Each CDR3 is given with its conserved first and last residue. Each record gives: V gene, D gene, J gene, clone size, CDR3 protein, CDR3 DNA. The D gene is left open where the match is weak. Expanded clones get a size class; other rows say once, few or many, or leave the size out.

v_call: TRBV2
d_call: TRBD2
j_call: TRBJ2-3
clone_size: -
cdr3_aa: CASGGLAVRDTQYF
cdr3_nt: TGTGCCAGCGGGGGACTAGCGGTTCGGGATACGCAGTATTTT

v_call: TRBV7-9
d_call: -
j_call: TRBJ2-1
clone_size: many
cdr3_aa: CASSLDLSSYNEQFF
cdr3_nt: TGTGCCAGCAGCTTGGACTTGAGCTCCTACAATGAGCAGTTCTTC

v_call: TRBV6-1
d_call: -
j_call: TRBJ1-5
clone_size: many
cdr3_aa: CASSYRFDESFSNQPQHF
cdr3_nt: TGTGCCAGCAGTTACAGATTCGACGAAAGCTTTAGCAATCAGCCCCAGCATTTT

v_call: TRBV7-9
d_call: TRBD1
j_call: TRBJ1-1
clone_size: many
cdr3_aa: CASSSRIQGAMDWAEAFF
cdr3_nt: TGTGCCAGCAGCTCAAGGATCCAGGGGGCCATGGATTGGGCTGAAGCTTTCTTT

v_call: TRBV7-2
d_call: -
j_call: TRBJ2-5
clone_size: many
cdr3_aa: CASSPQGGGGQETQYF
cdr3_nt: TGTGCCAGCAGCCCTCAGGGGGGAGGGGGCCAAGAGACCCAGTACTTC

v_call: TRBV9
d_call: TRBD2
j_call: TRBJ2-2
clone_size: many
cdr3_aa: CASSATSGSVTGELFF
cdr3_nt: TGTGCCAGCAGCGCGACTAGCGGGAGCGTCACCGGGGAGCTGTTTTTT

v_call: TRBV6-1
d_call: TRBD1
j_call: TRBJ2-7
clone_size: many
cdr3_aa: CASRPGTGSYEQYF
cdr3_nt: TGTGCCAGCAGGCCCGGGACAGGCTCCTACGAGCAGTACTTC

v_call: TRBV3-1
d_call: -
j_call: TRBJ2-7
clone_size: many
cdr3_aa: CASSHWRLAETYEQYF
cdr3_nt: TGTGCCAGCAGCCATTGGCGGCTAGCCGAAACCTACGAGCAGTACTTC

v_call: TRBV28
d_call: TRBD1
j_call: TRBJ2-1
clone_size: many
cdr3_aa: CASSLYRGRNEQFF
cdr3_nt: TGTGCCAGCAGCCTGTACAGGGGGAGGAATGAGCAGTTCTTC

v_call: TRBV7-2
d_call: -
j_call: TRBJ2-4
clone_size: many
cdr3_aa: CASSFEGTAKNIQYF
cdr3_nt: TGTGCCAGCAGCTTCGAAGGGACAGCCAAAAACATTCAGTACTTC

v_call: TRBV9
d_call: TRBD2
j_call: TRBJ2-3
clone_size: -
cdr3_aa: CASSVGGRASGDTQYF
cdr3_nt: TGTGCCAGCAGCGTTGGCGGGAGGGCCTCGGGAGATACGCAGTATTTT

v_call: TRBV7-2
d_call: TRBD2
j_call: TRBJ2-7
clone_size: many
cdr3_aa: CASSLGGLAGAEQYF
cdr3_nt: TGTGCCAGCAGCTTAGGTGGACTAGCGGGAGCCGAGCAGTACTTC

v_call: TRBV15
d_call: TRBD2
j_call: TRBJ2-1
clone_size: -
cdr3_aa: CTTSRGNSGLGNEQFF
cdr3_nt: TGTACCACCAGCAGAGGCAATAGCGGGCTGGGCAATGAGCAGTTCTTC

v_call: TRBV29-1
d_call: TRBD2
j_call: TRBJ2-2
clone_size: few
cdr3_aa: CSVILAGAAGELFF
cdr3_nt: TGCAGCGTCATACTAGCGGGAGCGGCCGGGGAGCTGTTTTTT

v_call: TRBV28
d_call: -
j_call: TRBJ2-5
clone_size: many
cdr3_aa: CASSFSGTPHQETQYF
cdr3_nt: TGTGCCAGCAGTTTTTCCGGGACCCCCCACCAAGAGACCCAGTACTTC

v_call: TRBV5-4
d_call: -
j_call: TRBJ1-2
clone_size: -
cdr3_aa: CASSTIRKNYGYTF
cdr3_nt: TGTGCCAGCAGCACGATTAGGAAAAACTATGGCTACACCTTC

v_call: TRBV15
d_call: TRBD2
j_call: TRBJ2-1
clone_size: few
cdr3_aa: CATTDLAGGGNEQFF
cdr3_nt: TGTGCCACCACCGACCTTGCGGGAGGAGGGAATGAGCAGTTCTTC

v_call: TRBV7-8
d_call: TRBD2
j_call: TRBJ2-3
clone_size: -
cdr3_aa: CASSSGSSGHSTDTQYF
cdr3_nt: TGTGCCAGCAGCTCGGGGTCTAGCGGGCACAGCACAGATACGCAGTATTTT

v_call: TRBV6-5
d_call: -
j_call: TRBJ1-2
clone_size: many
cdr3_aa: CASSYSRTTFYGYTF
cdr3_nt: TGTGCCAGCAGTTACTCCAGAACAACTTTCTATGGCTACACCTTC

v_call: TRBV5-6
d_call: TRBD1
j_call: TRBJ2-7
clone_size: many
cdr3_aa: CASSRSDRAIYEQYF
cdr3_nt: TGTGCCAGCAGCCGATCCGACAGGGCTATCTACGAGCAGTACTTC

v_call: TRBV7-8
d_call: -
j_call: TRBJ1-5
clone_size: many
cdr3_aa: CASAANSRQPQHF
cdr3_nt: TGTGCCAGCGCTGCCAATTCGAGGCAGCCCCAGCATTTT

v_call: TRBV7-9
d_call: -
j_call: TRBJ1-2
clone_size: many
cdr3_aa: CASSGREGYGYTF
cdr3_nt: TGTGCCAGCAGCGGGAGGGAGGGCTATGGCTACACCTTC

v_call: TRBV15
d_call: -
j_call: TRBJ1-1
clone_size: -
cdr3_aa: CATSREARAEAFF
cdr3_nt: TGTGCCACCAGCAGAGAGGCGCGGGCTGAAGCTTTCTTT

v_call: TRBV7-6
d_call: -
j_call: TRBJ2-3
clone_size: many
cdr3_aa: CASSLGPSTDTQYF
cdr3_nt: TGTGCCAGCAGCTTAGGCCCCTCAACAGATACGCAGTATTTT

v_call: TRBV7-2
d_call: -
j_call: TRBJ2-3
clone_size: many
cdr3_aa: CASSVQVAGPDTQYF
cdr3_nt: TGTGCCAGCAGCGTACAGGTCGCCGGGCCAGATACGCAGTATTTT

v_call: TRBV13
d_call: -
j_call: TRBJ2-7
clone_size: many
cdr3_aa: CASSVQGYYEQYF
cdr3_nt: TGTGCCAGCAGCGTACAGGGTTACTACGAGCAGTACTTC

v_call: TRBV28
d_call: TRBD1
j_call: TRBJ2-3
clone_size: many
cdr3_aa: CAGSGGWADTQYF
cdr3_nt: TGTGCCGGTTCAGGGGGCTGGGCGGATACGCAGTATTTT

v_call: TRBV28
d_call: -
j_call: TRBJ1-5
clone_size: -
cdr3_aa: CASRVGGDSNQPQHF
cdr3_nt: TGTGCCAGCAGGGTTGGGGGGGATAGCAATCAGCCCCAGCATTTT

v_call: TRBV7-8
d_call: -
j_call: TRBJ2-7
clone_size: many
cdr3_aa: CASSLDGGPYEQYF
cdr3_nt: TGTGCCAGCAGCTTAGACGGCGGTCCCTACGAGCAGTACTTC

v_call: TRBV18
d_call: -
j_call: TRBJ2-2
clone_size: many
cdr3_aa: CASSLNPGELFF
cdr3_nt: TGTGCCAGCTCACTGAACCCCGGGGAGCTGTTTTTT

v_call: TRBV2
d_call: -
j_call: TRBJ1-3
clone_size: once
cdr3_aa: CASSKGQDGNTIYF
cdr3_nt: TGTGCCAGCAGTAAGGGGCAGGATGGGAACACCATATATTTT

v_call: TRBV6-2/TRBV6-3
d_call: TRBD2
j_call: TRBJ2-1
clone_size: -
cdr3_aa: CASDPGLAGVSFYNEQFF
cdr3_nt: TGTGCCAGCGACCCTGGACTAGCGGGAGTAAGTTTCTACAATGAGCAGTTCTTC

v_call: TRBV27
d_call: -
j_call: TRBJ2-7
clone_size: many
cdr3_aa: CASSLLGPYEQYF
cdr3_nt: TGTGCCAGCAGTTTATTAGGCCCCTACGAGCAGTACTTC

v_call: TRBV19
d_call: TRBD2
j_call: TRBJ2-1
clone_size: -
cdr3_aa: CASNGGLSYNEQFF
cdr3_nt: TGTGCCAGTAACGGGGGGTTGTCCTACAATGAGCAGTTCTTC

v_call: TRBV5-5
d_call: TRBD2
j_call: TRBJ2-7
clone_size: many
cdr3_aa: CASSWVSGSSYEQYF
cdr3_nt: TGTGCCAGCAGCTGGGTTAGCGGGAGCTCCTACGAGCAGTACTTC

v_call: TRBV6-2/TRBV6-3
d_call: TRBD2
j_call: TRBJ2-2
clone_size: many
cdr3_aa: CASRLGLAGEVTGELFF
cdr3_nt: TGTGCCAGCAGACTGGGACTAGCGGGAGAAGTGACCGGGGAGCTGTTTTTT

v_call: TRBV5-6
d_call: TRBD2
j_call: TRBJ2-7
clone_size: -
cdr3_aa: CASSRVEGLAGVEQYF
cdr3_nt: TGTGCCAGCAGCCGGGTAGAGGGACTAGCGGGAGTCGAGCAGTACTTC

v_call: TRBV20-1
d_call: -
j_call: TRBJ1-1
clone_size: once
cdr3_aa: CSVKGQLDTEAFF
cdr3_nt: TGCAGTGTAAAGGGGCAGTTGGACACTGAAGCTTTCTTT

v_call: TRBV10-3
d_call: TRBD2
j_call: TRBJ2-1
clone_size: few
cdr3_aa: CAHTSGGDNEQFF
cdr3_nt: TGTGCCCACACTAGCGGAGGGGACAATGAGCAGTTCTTC

v_call: TRBV5-6
d_call: -
j_call: TRBJ1-5
clone_size: many
cdr3_aa: CASSSDPNQPQHF
cdr3_nt: TGTGCCAGCAGCTCTGACCCCAATCAGCCCCAGCATTTT

v_call: TRBV6-1
d_call: -
j_call: TRBJ2-1
clone_size: -
cdr3_aa: CASSWGGEQFF
cdr3_nt: TGTGCCAGCAGTTGGGGCGGGGAGCAGTTCTTC

v_call: TRBV7-9
d_call: -
j_call: TRBJ2-7
clone_size: many
cdr3_aa: CASSTPRLGGEYEQYF
cdr3_nt: TGTGCCAGCAGCACCCCTCGCCTCGGGGGCGAGTACGAGCAGTACTTC

v_call: TRBV10-3
d_call: TRBD1
j_call: TRBJ2-7
clone_size: many
cdr3_aa: CAISPPGTAYEQYF
cdr3_nt: TGTGCCATCAGCCCCCCAGGGACAGCCTACGAGCAGTACTTC

v_call: TRBV20-1
d_call: -
j_call: TRBJ1-2
clone_size: many
cdr3_aa: CSASTLGRSVNYGYTF
cdr3_nt: TGCAGTGCTAGCACCCTGGGGAGGTCCGTAAACTATGGCTACACCTTC